This passage covers 24 T cell receptor beta chains from one sample sequenced in a study of blood T cell repertoires in COVID-19. The table came from immunoSEQ multiplex PCR; TCRdb's copy has only in-frame clones and leaves some out. The sample has about 330,000 clones; 87% are singletons. The source material was peripheral blood. These TCRs come from a man younger than 40 with COVID-19, enrolled during active disease.

This chain connects TRBV4-1 to TRBJ1-2; D remains ambiguous. V was clipped by 1 base and J by 6 bases, with 12 bases between them. The CDR3 totals 14 residues. Germline loops: CDR1 MGHRA, CDR2 YSYEKL. CDR3 region: CASSQAREVDGYTF. CDR3 nucleotide sequence: TGCGCCAGCAGCCAAGCTCGGGAGGTCGATGGCTACACCTTC.

V and J are TRBV5-1 and TRBJ2-7; no firm D call. The CDR3 sequence is 12 residues long. With 0 bases removed from V and 6 bases from J, the gap between germline ends came to 7 bases. Germline assignment: CDR1 SGHRS and CDR2 YFSETQ. The CDR3: CASSLAGGEQYF. The CDR3 coding sequence is TGCGCCAGCAGCTTGGCAGGTGGCGAGCAGTACTTC.

The rearrangement links TRBV6-5 to TRBJ1-2; 11 bases align to TRBD1. CDR3 size: 13 residues. V dropped 6 bases and J dropped 7; count of bases not matched to a gene: 4. The germline V gene encodes CDR1 MNHEY and CDR2 SVGAGI. The CDR3 sequence is CASSRTGGGGYTF. The CDR3 DNA follows: TGTGCCAGCAGCCGGACAGGGGGCGGTGGCTACACCTTC.

The chain is built from TRBV7-2 and TRBJ2-1, with 14 nucleotides matching TRBD2. Germline assignment: CDR1 SGHTA and CDR2 FQGNSA. The CDR3 has 18 amino acids. V gave up 5 bases and J gave up 8 bases; unmatched junction bases: 14. CDR3 loop: CASSPRPGTSGRGDEQFF. The CDR3 nucleotides read TGTGCCAGCAGCCCTCGTCCCGGGACTAGCGGGAGAGGCGATGAGCAGTTCTTC.

The chain links TRBV6-5 to TRBJ1-3, with a weak D call TRBD1 (5 bases). V dropped 4 bases and J dropped 0 bases, with 10 bases sitting between them. Germline CDR1 MNHEY, CDR2 SVGAGI. The CDR3 length is 15 residues. The chain's CDR3 is CASSFRGGSGNTIYF. In DNA, the CDR3 is TGTGCCAGCAGTTTTCGCGGGGGCTCTGGAAACACCATATATTTT.

The gene calls are TRBV6-5 and TRBJ1-1; 9 bases are shared with TRBD1. The trim removed 0 bases at V and 13 bases at J, leaving 6 bases unmatched. Germline CDR1 is MNHEY and CDR2 is SVGAGI. The CDR3 sequence is 13 residues long. The CDR3 DNA sequence: TGTGCCAGCAGTTACTCGTCGGGACAGGGTATTTTCTTT. Its protein product is CASSYSSGQGIFF.

The rearrangement uses TRBV14 and TRBJ2-7; a possible D gene is TRBD2 (6 bases). The ends were cut back, 1 base at V and 6 bases at J, with 10 bases in the middle. Looked up from germline, CDR1 is SGHDN and CDR2 is FVKESK. This CDR3 has 13 residues. CDR3 region: CASSQGEGGEQYF. CDR3 nucleotide sequence: TGTGCCAGCAGCCAAGGTGAGGGAGGCGAGCAGTACTTC.

This chain joins TRBV27 and TRBJ2-6, with 9 bases lining up with TRBD1. The ends lost 5 bases at V and 0 bases at J; junction bases unmatched: 8. Germline CDR1 and CDR2: MNHEY and SMNVEV (reference sequence). This CDR3 comprises 18 residues. The CDR3, as DNA: TGTGCCAGCAGTCCAAGACAGGGGGTACGCTCTGGGGCCAACGTCCTGACTTTC. Translation gives CASSPRQGVRSGANVLTF.

V is TRBV5-4 and J is TRBJ2-1; 9 nucleotides line up with TRBD2. This CDR3 comprises 16 residues. V lost 4 bases to trimming and J lost 9 bases; unmatched junction nucleotides: 14. The V gene's germline CDR1 is SGHNT and CDR2 YYREEE (reference sequence). For the CDR3, the DNA is TGTGCCAGCAGCCCACCCGGGACTAGCCTTCCAATTGAGCAGTTCTTC. Residues: CASSPPGTSLPIEQFF.

The CDR3 nucleotides are TGTGCCAGTAGTATATCCAGATCCTCTGGAAACACCATATATTTT. Protein: CASSISRSSGNTIYF. This sequence joins TRBV19 and TRBJ1-3, with D uncertain. From germline, CDR1 is LNHDA and CDR2 SQIVND (reference sequence). CDR3 size: 15 residues. Trimming left V 2 bases short and J 0 bases short, with 8 bases between.

J is TRBJ2-1 and V is TRBV19; tentative D call: TRBD1 (5 bases). V gave up 0 bases and J gave up 10 bases, with 19 bases separating them. The germline V gene encodes CDR1 LNHDA and CDR2 SQIVND (reference sequence). The CDR3 loop spans 16 amino acids. The chain's CDR3 is CASSIDLTGPRVEQFF. Written as DNA, the CDR3 is TGTGCCAGTAGTATAGACCTAACAGGCCCCCGAGTCGAGCAGTTCTTC. The entire variable domain, with the rest obtained from reference TRBV19 and TRBJ2-1, is as follows: DGGITQSPKYLFRKEGQNVTLSCEQNLNHDAMYWYRQDPGQGLRLIYYSQIVNDFQKGDIAEGYSVSREKKESFPLTVTSAQKNPTAFYLCASSIDLTGPRVEQFFGPGTRLTVL.

The CDR3 sequence: CASSPPGIWTGTMNTEAFF. CDR3 nucleotides: TGTGCCAGCAGCCCTCCGGGGATTTGGACAGGGACCATGAACACTGAAGCTTTCTTT. The chain recombines TRBV11-2 with TRBJ1-1, with TRBD1 matching 8 bases. V shed 5 bases, J shed 0 bases, and the junction held 17 bases outside the gene matches. Germline lookup yields CDR1 SGHAT and CDR2 FQNNGV. CDR3 size: 19 residues.

The chain links TRBV5-6 to TRBJ2-7, with D hard to call. Per the germline V gene, CDR1 is SGHDT and CDR2 is YYEEEE. There are 13 residues in the CDR3. Trimming pared 2 bases from V and 5 bases from J, leaving 11 bases between. The CDR3 reads CASSFNPKDEQYF. The CDR3 DNA reads as TGTGCCAGCAGCTTCAACCCTAAAGACGAGCAGTACTTC.

The CDR3 loop is CSVDPLESYGYTF. CDR3 coding DNA: TGCAGCGTTGACCCGCTTGAGAGCTATGGCTACACCTTC. The chain carries TRBV29-1 and TRBJ1-2; D is undetermined. V lost 3 bases to trimming and J lost 4 bases, with 12 bases between them. Germline V gene data show CDR1 as SQVTM and CDR2 as ANQGSEA. The CDR3 consists of 13 residues.

Here the CDR3 reads CASSFRGKDSTSPLHF. The CDR3 DNA reads TGTGCCAGCAGCTTCCGGGGGAAGGATTCTACTTCACCCCTCCACTTT. The genes are TRBV7-3 and TRBJ1-6, with TRBD1 as a possible D gene (5 bases). Germline CDR1 SGHTA, CDR2 FQGTGA. CDR3 length: 16 residues. Trimming removed 3 bases from V and 9 bases from J, with 18 bases in between.

The V and J genes are TRBV10-3 and TRBJ1-1; 8 bases fit TRBD1. Germline V lookup: CDR1 ENHRY, CDR2 SYGVKD. The CDR3 is made up of 16 amino acids. With 4 bases clipped from V and 1 base from J, the junction kept 8 bases outside the gene matches. The CDR3: CAISGGQGARNTEAFF. For the CDR3, the DNA is TGTGCCATCAGTGGGGGCCAGGGGGCAAGGAACACTGAAGCTTTCTTT.

The rearrangement uses TRBV10-3 and TRBJ2-5; 10 nucleotides line up with TRBD2. The CDR3 has 17 residues. Trimming at V came to 8 bases and at J to 4 bases, leaving 16 bases not matched to a gene. Per germline, CDR1 ENHRY and CDR2 SYGVKD. The CDR3 spells CAIARPGSGRGRETQYF. The CDR3, as DNA: TGTGCCATCGCCCGCCCAGGGAGCGGGAGGGGAAGAGAGACCCAGTACTTC.

V usage is TRBV18 and J usage is TRBJ2-7; D not certain. V was trimmed by 1 base and J by 6 bases, leaving 7 bases between them. Germline V gene lookup returns CDR1 KGHSH and CDR2 LQKENI. The CDR3 is made up of 12 amino acids. Here the CDR3 reads CASSPRPGEQYF. CDR3 nucleotides: TGTGCCAGCTCACCACGTCCGGGCGAGCAGTACTTC.

The chain links TRBV6-2 or TRBV6-3 to TRBJ2-2, with 8 bases that match TRBD2. The CDR3 is made up of 14 amino acids. Germline CDR1 MNHEY, CDR2 SVGEGT. The junction had 5 bases not matched to a gene; V was cut back by 7 bases and J by 4 bases. In DNA, the CDR3 is TGTGCCAGCAACCCGGGAGGGAGCACCGGGGAGCTGTTTTTT. Protein sequence: CASNPGGSTGELFF.

This chain joins TRBV9 and TRBJ2-1, with TRBD2 identical over 8 bases. J lost 8 bases, V lost 0 bases, and 10 bases had no gene match. Germline CDR1 and CDR2: SGDLS and YYNGEE. The CDR3 extends over 16 amino acids. CDR3 DNA: TGTGCCAGCAGCGTAGATCAAGCGGGGGCAGAGTATGAGCAGTTCTTC. It yields the protein CASSVDQAGAEYEQFF.

In this sample, this clone turned up many times. The chain has TRBV21-1 and TRBJ1-4; TRBD1, as called in the table, went unchecked against the DNA. TRBV21-1 is noted as a pseudogene. There are 21 residues in the CDR3. CDR3 sequence: CASSKGPPGQGLRAANEKLFF. DNA for the CDR3: TGTGCCAGCAGCAAAGGCCCCCCGGGACAGGGACTTCGTGCGGCTAATGAAAAACTGTTTTTT.

The chain couples TRBV5-6 to TRBJ2-7; TRBD1 matches at 9 bases. The CDR3 sequence is 15 residues long. Per the germline V gene, CDR1 is SGHDT and CDR2 is YYEEEE. The ends lost 0 bases at V and 2 bases at J; junction bases unmatched: 3. Here the CDR3 reads CASSLEGTGTYEQYF. Written as DNA, the CDR3 is TGTGCCAGCAGCTTGGAAGGGACAGGGACCTACGAGCAGTACTTC.

In the case of this clone: At one boundary the junction diverges from the germline segment, which might be a read error. The rearrangement links TRBV7-2 to TRBJ1-2, with D unclear. The CDR3 covers 11 residues. CDR1 is SGHTA, CDR2 FQGNSA, per germline. This CDR3 is CASSFQADPHF. CDR3 bases: TGTGCCAGCAGCTTCCAGGCAGATCCCCACTTC.

V gene TRBV6-5 combines with J gene TRBJ1-4, with 8 positions matching TRBD1. V was clipped by 7 bases and J by 3 bases; unmatched bases: 1. The CDR3 is made up of 13 amino acids. Germline CDR1 reads MNHEY; CDR2 reads SVGAGI. CDR3 DNA: TGTGCCAGCATGACAGGGGCTAATGAAAAACTGTTTTTT. It is translated as CASMTGANEKLFF.